Listed here are 28 T cell receptor beta chains from one sample, sequenced in a study of radiotherapy plus CTLA-4 blockade in lung cancer. Here immunoSEQ multiplex PCR was the method, and the copy in TCRdb shows in-frame clones only, minus some. The sample contains approximately 60,000 clones, 70% to 80% of which appear only once. The sequences come from peripheral blood, collected from a patient treated with radiotherapy plus ipilimumab. The receptors here all came from a human donor with non-small cell lung cancer who had a complete response to radiotherapy plus ipilimumab.

V usage is TRBV15 and J usage is TRBJ2-7; D possibly corresponds to TRBD1 (5 bases). Trimming removed 0 bases from V and 7 bases from J, with 10 bases in between. The V gene's germline CDR1 is LNHNV and CDR2 YYDKDF (reference sequence). The CDR3 extends over 13 amino acids. CDR3 residues: CATSRDLSGEQYF. The CDR3 DNA is TGTGCCACCAGCAGAGATCTATCAGGGGAGCAGTACTTC.

The chain uses TRBV15 and TRBJ1-2, with TRBD1 identical over 7 bases. The CDR3 covers 15 residues. J was trimmed by 0 bases and V by 5 bases; bases with no gene match: 6. Per germline, CDR1 LNHNV and CDR2 YYDKDF (reference sequence). The CDR3 DNA follows: TGTGCCACCAGCGGACAGACAGGGACTAACTATGGCTACACCTTC. This sequence encodes CATSGQTGTNYGYTF. The whole variable domain, filled in from reference TRBV15 and TRBJ1-2, reads DAMVIQNPRYQVTQFGKPVTLSCSQTLNHNVMYWYQQKSSQAPKLLFHYYDKDFNNEADTPDNFQSRRPNTSFCFLDIRSPGLGDTAMYLCATSGQTGTNYGYTFGSGTRLTVV.

In its sample, this clone was seen a few times. The chain joins TRBV7-2 to TRBJ1-5; TRBD1 is a possible D gene (5 bases). V was shortened by 3 bases and J by 5 bases, with 14 bases between the two germline ends. Germline V gene lookup returns CDR1 SGHTA and CDR2 FQGNSA. This CDR3 is built from 15 residues. CDR3: CASSFDRRGDQPQHF. DNA for the CDR3: TGTGCCAGCAGCTTTGACAGAAGAGGGGATCAGCCCCAGCATTTT.

The chain couples TRBV6-1 to TRBJ1-3; D is perhaps TRBD1 (5 bases). The V gene lost 1 base and the J gene lost 8 bases, with 12 bases spanning the gap. Germline-derived CDR1 and CDR2 are MNHNS and SASEGT. The CDR3 covers 14 residues. The CDR3 sequence is CASSEEGRAHTIYF. DNA of the CDR3: TGTGCCAGCAGTGAAGAGGGCAGGGCTCACACCATATATTTT.

This clone was recorded a few times. This chain links TRBV7-2 with TRBJ1-2, with a weak D call TRBD1 (5 bases). This CDR3 spans 14 amino acids. Per germline, CDR1 SGHTA and CDR2 FQGNSA. With 7 bases removed from V and 4 bases from J, the gap between germline ends came to 16 bases. The CDR3 DNA reads as TGTGCCAGCACTGTGCAGGGAAGGGTCTATGGCTACACCTTC. Translated: CASTVQGRVYGYTF.

V is TRBV29-1 and J is TRBJ1-3, with no clear D. Trimming took 5 bases from V and 0 from J, leaving 8 bases between them. Per germline, CDR1 SQVTM and CDR2 ANQGSEA. This CDR3 contains 13 residues. CDR3 residues: CSVYKSSGNTIYF. In nucleotides, the CDR3 is TGCAGCGTTTATAAGAGCTCTGGAAACACCATATATTTT.

The rearrangement joins TRBV18 to TRBJ1-4; D not resolved. V gave up 5 bases and J gave up 6 bases, with 13 bases separating them. This CDR3 contains 14 residues. CDR1 and CDR2 (germline): KGHSH, LQKENI. CDR3 residues: CASSDQLGYEKLFF. The DNA for the CDR3 is TGTGCCAGCTCAGACCAACTAGGTTATGAAAAACTGTTTTTT.

This clone was recorded once. The CDR3 DNA sequence: TGCAGCGTTGCCAGCAGATCCGGCGGCACTGAAGCTTTCTTT. It codes for CSVASRSGGTEAFF. The chain uses TRBV29-1 and TRBJ1-1; D not resolved. The germline V gene has CDR1 SQVTM and CDR2 ANQGSEA. The CDR3 is made up of 14 amino acids. Trimming removed 4 bases at V and 4 bases at J, with 16 bases between.

This CDR3 reads CASSGTDSNQPQHF. In DNA, the CDR3 is TGTGCCAGCTCCGGTACGGATAGCAATCAGCCCCAGCATTTT. The rearrangement uses TRBV2 and TRBJ1-5; D is uncertain. The CDR3 extends over 14 amino acids. Trimming pared 8 bases from V and 0 bases from J, leaving 11 bases between. Germline CDR1 SNHLY, CDR2 FYNNEI.

The genes are TRBV2 and TRBJ1-1; D gene unclear. The germline V gene has CDR1 SNHLY and CDR2 FYNNEI. This CDR3 has 13 amino acids. The V and J ends lost 1 base and 4 bases respectively, with 7 bases between them. The CDR3 sequence is CASSEVEGTEAFF. CDR3 DNA sequence: TGTGCCAGCAGTGAAGTTGAGGGCACTGAAGCTTTCTTT.

The gene calls are TRBV2 and TRBJ2-7, with unresolved D. From germline, CDR1 is SNHLY and CDR2 FYNNEI. Trimming removed 3 bases from V and 2 bases from J, with 8 bases in between. The CDR3 totals 13 residues. The CDR3 sequence: CASSEGIPYEQYV. The CDR3 bases are TGTGCCAGCAGTGAGGGCATACCCTACGAGCAGTACGTC.

This chain uses TRBV5-1 with TRBJ2-2, with D possibly TRBD1 on 5 matching bases. CDR3 length equals 15 residues. V lost 1 base, J lost 6 bases, and 13 bases lay in between. Germline V gene lookup returns CDR1 SGHRS and CDR2 YFSETQ. This chain's CDR3 is CASSLRVTDPGELFF. CDR3 DNA: TGCGCCAGCAGCTTGAGGGTGACAGACCCCGGGGAGCTGTTTTTT.

This rearrangement joins TRBV4-3 to TRBJ2-1; 11 bases map to TRBD2. CDR1 is LGHNA and CDR2 is YSLEER in the germline V gene. This CDR3 is built from 15 residues. The J segment lost 3 bases and the V segment lost 5 bases, leaving 3 bases of the junction unmatched. As DNA, the CDR3 is TGCGCCAGCAGCTTCGGGACTAGCGGCTACAATGAGCAGTTCTTC. It is translated as CASSFGTSGYNEQFF.

The chain combines TRBV6-1 with TRBJ2-2, with D possibly TRBD1 on 5 matching bases. The CDR3 totals 14 residues. Germline CDR1 reads MNHNS; CDR2 reads SASEGT. V was clipped by 6 bases and J by 5 bases, with 13 bases between them. The CDR3: CASSRQGGTGELFF. The DNA of the CDR3 is TGTGCCAGCAGCCGTCAGGGTGGTACCGGGGAGCTGTTTTTT.

The chain employs TRBV2 and TRBJ1-5; D uncertain. Germline V gene sequence: CDR1 SNHLY, CDR2 FYNNEI. V lost 0 bases, J lost 7 bases, and 10 bases lay in between. This CDR3 has 14 amino acids. The CDR3 region has the DNA TGTGCCAGCAGTGAAGCGCTTCCCGACCAGCCCCAGCATTTT. It encodes CASSEALPDQPQHF.

This clone was observed once. V usage is TRBV15 and J usage is TRBJ1-1; D remains unclear. The CDR3 runs 13 residues. V dropped 2 bases and J dropped 8 bases, with 12 bases sitting between them. CDR1 is LNHNV, CDR2 YYDKDF, per germline (reference sequence). The CDR3 bases are TGTGCCACCAGCAGATACGGGAGGACCGAAGCTTTCTTT. Amino acid sequence: CATSRYGRTEAFF.

This chain joins TRBV7-2 and TRBJ2-2; 13 bases map to TRBD2. From germline, CDR1 is SGHTA and CDR2 FQGNSA. Trimming removed 4 bases from V and 4 bases from J; junction bases left unmatched: 6. The CDR3 has 17 residues. The CDR3 nucleotides read TGTGCCAGCAGCTCCACACTAGCGGGAGGGTCCACCGGGGAGCTGTTTTTT. Translated, it gives CASSSTLAGGSTGELFF.

The chain links TRBV5-5 to TRBJ2-1; 15 bases are shared with TRBD2. This CDR3 has 18 amino acids. Germline lookup yields CDR1 SGHKS and CDR2 YYEKEE (reference sequence). Unmatched junction bases numbered 2, after V lost 0 bases and J lost 1 base. The CDR3 DNA reads TGTGCCAGCAGCTTGGGGACTAGCGGGAGGGGTTCCTACAATGAGCAGTTCTTC. This gives the protein CASSLGTSGRGSYNEQFF.

This chain joins TRBV2 and TRBJ2-2; D is unclear. Germline CDR1 reads SNHLY; CDR2 reads FYNNEI. The CDR3 contains 17 residues. V shed 5 bases and J shed 1 base, with 17 bases lying between them. The CDR3: CASSPKYAALNTGELFF. Here the CDR3 DNA reads TGTGCCAGCAGTCCAAAGTACGCGGCGTTGAACACCGGGGAGCTGTTTTTT.

This clone has more than one count but fewer than ten. The chain combines TRBV9 with TRBJ1-3, with D unclear. The length of the CDR3 is 16 residues. Germline CDR1 is SGDLS and CDR2 is YYNGEE. V was cut by 6 bases and J by 0 bases, with 16 bases left in between. As DNA, the CDR3 is TGTGCCAGCACCGGGAGTTTGGGTTCCTCTGGAAACACCATATATTTT. Residues: CASTGSLGSSGNTIYF.

The chain carries TRBV18 and TRBJ1-2; 8 bases map to TRBD1. Germline V gene lookup returns CDR1 KGHSH and CDR2 LQKENI. V lost 4 bases, J lost 0 bases, and 4 bases stayed unmatched. The CDR3 length is 15 residues. The CDR3 region is CASSLDRAANYGYTF. The CDR3 nucleotides read TGTGCCAGCTCACTGGACAGGGCTGCTAACTATGGCTACACCTTC.

J is TRBJ1-2 and V is TRBV29-1; D is unclear. Per the germline V gene, CDR1 is SQVTM and CDR2 is ANQGSEA. CDR3 length equals 11 residues. V was clipped by 7 bases and J by 6 bases, with 12 bases between them. The CDR3 spells CSAMGVDGYTF. The CDR3 region has the DNA TGCAGCGCCATGGGCGTGGATGGCTACACCTTC.

The chain joins TRBV7-2 to TRBJ2-7, with 9 bases lining up with TRBD1. V shed 5 bases, J shed 1 base, and the junction held 6 bases outside the gene matches. The CDR3 has 15 residues. Looked up from germline, CDR1 is SGHTA and CDR2 is FQGNSA. The CDR3 DNA reads TGTGCCAGCAGCCCGGACAGGGGAGGGTCCTACGAGCAGTACGTC. It yields the protein CASSPDRGGSYEQYV.

The chain uses TRBV27 and TRBJ1-2; D may be TRBD1 (6 bases). This CDR3 comprises 15 residues. Germline lookup yields CDR1 MNHEY and CDR2 SMNVEV (reference sequence). Trimming pared 8 bases from V and 0 bases from J, leaving 16 bases between. For the CDR3, the DNA is TGTGCCAGCCGATTTCAGGGGTCCTCTAACTATGGCTACACCTTC. Its protein is CASRFQGSSNYGYTF.

J is TRBJ1-2 and V is TRBV28; D might be TRBD1 (5 bases). The CDR3 sequence is 13 residues long. Trimming took 5 bases from V and 3 from J, leaving 10 bases between them. From germline, CDR1 is MDHEN and CDR2 SYDVKM. This CDR3 reads CASSPGAHYGYTF. The DNA for the CDR3 is TGTGCCAGCAGTCCCGGGGCTCACTATGGCTACACCTTC.

The rearrangement links TRBV20-1 to TRBJ1-2; D unresolved. Germline V CDR1 and CDR2: DFQATT, SNEGSKA (reference sequence). This CDR3 spans 11 amino acids. The V and J ends lost 6 bases and 2 bases respectively, with 7 bases between them. The CDR3 sequence: CSATENYGYTF. The CDR3 bases are TGCAGTGCCACAGAGAACTATGGCTACACCTTC.

V and J are TRBV9 and TRBJ2-1; no clear D gene. The CDR3 has 12 amino acids. Germline values: CDR1 SGDLS, CDR2 YYNGEE. The V end was cut by 4 bases, the J end by 8 bases, with 10 bases between. The CDR3 sequence: CASSPRMDEQFF. Here the CDR3 DNA reads TGTGCCAGCAGCCCCCGAATGGATGAGCAGTTCTTC. The full variable domain, rest sourced from reference TRBV9 and TRBJ2-1, is DSGVTQTPKHLITATGQRVTLRCSPRSGDLSVYWYQQSLDQGLQFLIQYYNGEERAKGNILERFSAQQFPDLHSELNLSSLELGDSALYFCASSPRMDEQFFGPGTRLTVL.

The chain joins TRBV4-1 to TRBJ2-7; tentative D call: TRBD2 (5 bases). The CDR3 totals 14 residues. Germline assignment: CDR1 MGHRA and CDR2 YSYEKL. The V and J ends lost 3 bases and 0 bases respectively, with 9 bases between them. The CDR3 DNA sequence: TGCGCCAGCAGCCACATCGGGAACTCCTACGAGCAGTACGTC. The encoded protein is CASSHIGNSYEQYV.